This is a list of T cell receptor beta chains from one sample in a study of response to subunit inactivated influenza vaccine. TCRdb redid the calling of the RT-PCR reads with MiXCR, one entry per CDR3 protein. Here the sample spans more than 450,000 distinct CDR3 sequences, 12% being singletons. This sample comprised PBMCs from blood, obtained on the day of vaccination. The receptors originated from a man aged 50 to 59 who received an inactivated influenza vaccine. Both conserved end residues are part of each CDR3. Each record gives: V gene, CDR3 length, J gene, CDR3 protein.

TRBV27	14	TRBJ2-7	CASSPSDRAFEQYF
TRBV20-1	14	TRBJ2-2	CSASRRFTTGELFF
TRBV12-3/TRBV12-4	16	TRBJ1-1	CASSLIVGQGNTEAFF
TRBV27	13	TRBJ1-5	CASSTGINQPQHF
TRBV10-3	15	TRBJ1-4	CAISEPGLEDEKLFF
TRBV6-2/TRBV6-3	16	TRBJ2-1	CASNRHLPSSYNEQFF
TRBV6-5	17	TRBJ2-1	CASSYTSLPGAYNEQFF
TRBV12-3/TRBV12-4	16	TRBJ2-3	CASSTQQGAGTDTQYF
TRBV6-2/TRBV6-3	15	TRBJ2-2	CASSFRGGQAGELFF
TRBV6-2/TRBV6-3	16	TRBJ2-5	CASSYGVAGGLETQYF
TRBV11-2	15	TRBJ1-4	CASSSTDATNEKLFF
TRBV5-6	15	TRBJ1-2	CASSSLQGVYYGYTF
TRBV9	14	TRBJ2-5	CASSVANQRETQYF
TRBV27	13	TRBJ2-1	CASSLSGSNEQFF
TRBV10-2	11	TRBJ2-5	CASKTGETQYF
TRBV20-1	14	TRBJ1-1	CSANSGHMNTEAFF
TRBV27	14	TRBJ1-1	CASRTGGTNTEAFF
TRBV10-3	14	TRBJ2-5	CAIRGVSIGETQYF
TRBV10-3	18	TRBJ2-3	CAISDSGLAASSTDTQYF
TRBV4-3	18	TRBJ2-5	CASSQEPFTGGGRETQYF
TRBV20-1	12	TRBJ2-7	CSANRGTEEQYF
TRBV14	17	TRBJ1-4	CASSQDPRRTGIEKLFF
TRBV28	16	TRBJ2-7	CASSLHAGTYSYEQYF
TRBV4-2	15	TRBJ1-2	CASSPETGDNYGYTF
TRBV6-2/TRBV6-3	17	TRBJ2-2	CASSYSSLAGDTGELFF
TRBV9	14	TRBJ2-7	CASSTGTLTYEQYF
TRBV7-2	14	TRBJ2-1	CASSLAGGMNEQFF
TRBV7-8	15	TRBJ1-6	CASSRRVLVNSPLHF
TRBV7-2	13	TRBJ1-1	CASSFRSDTEAFF
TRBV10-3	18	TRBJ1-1	CAISKNPLRSRSSTEAFF
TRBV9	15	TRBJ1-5	CASSVDAGVGQPQHF
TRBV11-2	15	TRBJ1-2	CASSSGQATPYGYTF
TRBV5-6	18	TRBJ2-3	CASSSTSGSFFSAKTQYF
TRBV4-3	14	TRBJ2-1	CASSRRGMNNEQFF
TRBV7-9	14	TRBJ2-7	CASSRRTELGEQYF